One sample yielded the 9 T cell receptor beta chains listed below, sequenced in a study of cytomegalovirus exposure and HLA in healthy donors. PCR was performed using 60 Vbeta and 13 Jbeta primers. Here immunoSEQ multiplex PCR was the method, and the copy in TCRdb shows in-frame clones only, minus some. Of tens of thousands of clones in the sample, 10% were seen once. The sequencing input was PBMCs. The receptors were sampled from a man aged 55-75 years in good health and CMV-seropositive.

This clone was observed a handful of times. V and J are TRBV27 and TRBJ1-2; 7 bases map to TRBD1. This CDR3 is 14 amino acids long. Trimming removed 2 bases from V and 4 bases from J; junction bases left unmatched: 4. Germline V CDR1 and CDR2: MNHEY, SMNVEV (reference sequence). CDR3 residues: CASSLMSGGYGYTF. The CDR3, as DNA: TGTGCCAGCAGTTTAATGTCAGGGGGCTATGGCTACACCTTC.

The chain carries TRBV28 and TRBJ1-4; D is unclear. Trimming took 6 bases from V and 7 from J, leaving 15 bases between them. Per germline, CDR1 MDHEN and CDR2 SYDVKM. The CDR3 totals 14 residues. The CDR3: CASSRGSPGEKLFF. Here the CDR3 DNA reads TGTGCCAGCAGCCGAGGGTCCCCTGGTGAAAAACTGTTTTTT.

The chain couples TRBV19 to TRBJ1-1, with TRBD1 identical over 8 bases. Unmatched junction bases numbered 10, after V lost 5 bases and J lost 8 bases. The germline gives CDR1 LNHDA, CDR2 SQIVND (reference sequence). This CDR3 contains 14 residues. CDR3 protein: CASSRAGGPLEAFF. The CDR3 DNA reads TGTGCCAGTAGTCGGGCAGGGGGCCCTTTAGAAGCTTTCTTT.

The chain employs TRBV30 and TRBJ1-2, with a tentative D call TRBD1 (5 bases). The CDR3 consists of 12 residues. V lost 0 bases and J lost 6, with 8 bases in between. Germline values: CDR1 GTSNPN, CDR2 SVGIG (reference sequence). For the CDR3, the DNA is TGTGCCTGGAGTGTCAGGGTAGATGGCTACACCTTC. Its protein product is CAWSVRVDGYTF.

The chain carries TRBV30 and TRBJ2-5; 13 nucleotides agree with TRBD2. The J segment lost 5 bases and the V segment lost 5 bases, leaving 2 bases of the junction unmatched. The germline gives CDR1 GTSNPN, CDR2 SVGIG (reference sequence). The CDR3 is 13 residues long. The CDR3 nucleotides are TGTGCCTGGGGACTAGCGGGAGTTGAGACCCAGTACTTC. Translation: CAWGLAGVETQYF.

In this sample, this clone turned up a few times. CDR3 sequence reads: CASSLARGQGESSPLHF. The CDR3 DNA reads TGTGCCAGCAGCTTGGCAAGGGGACAGGGGGAAAGCTCACCCCTCCACTTT. The chain carries TRBV5-8 and TRBJ1-6, with 11 positions matching TRBD1. CDR3 length: 17 amino acids. V lost 0 bases and J lost 10; bases outside the gene matches: 9. Germline CDR1 is SGHTS and CDR2 is YDEGEE.

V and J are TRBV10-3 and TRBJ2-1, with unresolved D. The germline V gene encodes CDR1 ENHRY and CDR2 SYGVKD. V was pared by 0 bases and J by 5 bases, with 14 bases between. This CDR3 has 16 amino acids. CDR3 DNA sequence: TGTGCCATCAGTGAGTCGATGCTGGCGGCCCACAATGAGCAGTTCTTC. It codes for CAISESMLAAHNEQFF.

The CDR3 reads CASSSLTSYEQYF. Written as DNA, the CDR3 is TGTGCCAGCAGTTCCCTTACATCCTACGAGCAGTACTTC. The genes are TRBV6-6 and TRBJ2-7; D ambiguous. Trimming shortened V by 4 bases and J by 1 base, and 8 bases separated the two germline ends. This CDR3 spans 13 amino acids. CDR1 and CDR2 (germline): MNHNY, SVGAGI (reference sequence).

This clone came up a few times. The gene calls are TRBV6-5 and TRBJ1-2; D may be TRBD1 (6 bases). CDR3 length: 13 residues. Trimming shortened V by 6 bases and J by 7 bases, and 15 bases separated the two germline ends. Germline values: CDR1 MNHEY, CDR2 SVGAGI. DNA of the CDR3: TGTGCCAGCAGAGATACAGGGACGGGTGGCTACACCTTC. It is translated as CASRDTGTGGYTF.